The 29 T cell receptor beta chains given below trace back to one sample, sequenced in a study of low-dose radiotherapy and immunotherapy resistance in tumors. Time point given: before trial treatment. cDNA synthesis used a TRAV/TRBV-specific primer set for both chains. The PCR that amplified TCRs ran for about 20 cycles, relying on a constant-region primer and a V-primer adapter. TCRdb processed the reads anew with MiXCR; each CDR3 protein has one entry. The table has 80,000 to 95,000 distinct CDR3 sequences, roughly a tenth seen once. Specimen: PBMCs, collected before treatment. The origin of the receptors is a male donor with prostate cancer.

This clonotype has at least ten counts. J is TRBJ2-6 and V is TRBV7-9; maybe TRBD1 (6 bases). The germline CDR1 and CDR2 sequences are SEHNR and FQNEAQ (reference sequence). The germline V and J ends were trimmed by 5 bases and 5 bases, with 28 bases remaining between them. The CDR3 is 20 amino acids. The CDR3 DNA follows: TGTGCCAGCAGCATCCGGACAGAGCTTGACCTTCTGGTTCGGGCCAACGTCCTGACTTTC. Translating gives CASSIRTELDLLVRANVLTF.

Only a few counts were recorded for this clonotype. Since a much larger clone is just one base distant, this may be a read error. The V and J genes are TRBV6-1 and TRBJ1-5; 7 nucleotides line up with TRBD1. With 6 bases clipped from V and 2 bases from J, the junction kept 7 bases outside the gene matches. The CDR3 covers 15 residues. Looked up from germline, CDR1 is MNHNS and CDR2 is SASEGT. CDR3 coding DNA: TGTGCCAGCAGGACACAGGGGTACGGCAATCAGCCCCAGCATTTT. Protein sequence: CASRTQGYGNQPQHF.

In its sample, this clonotype was seen many times. The chain has TRBV7-2 and TRBJ2-7; no definite D call. The CDR3 consists of 13 residues. Germline CDR1 and CDR2: SGHTA and FQGNSA. The ends were cut back, 4 bases at V and 0 bases at J, with 7 bases in the middle. CDR3 coding DNA: TGTGCCAGCAGCTCGGACGGCTCCTACGAGCAGTACTTC. It codes for CASSSDGSYEQYF.

This clonotype was seen ten or more times. The chain combines TRBV19 with TRBJ2-7; D gene uncertain. CDR1 is LNHDA and CDR2 is SQIVND in the germline V gene (reference sequence). Deletions cut 1 base from V and 0 bases from J, with 4 bases between. This CDR3 comprises 13 residues. The CDR3 reads CASSIGGSYEQYF. CDR3 nucleotides: TGTGCCAGTAGTATAGGCGGCTCCTACGAGCAGTACTTC.

This clonotype was observed a single time. The J gene is TRBJ2-2, the V gene TRBV5-1, with TRBD2 identical over 8 bases. The CDR3 runs to 14 residues. V was pared by 4 bases and J by 6 bases, with 5 bases of the junction left unmatched. Germline CDR1 is SGHRS and CDR2 is YFSETQ. The CDR3 coding sequence is TGCGCCAGCAGCATCGGACTAGCAGCCGGGGAGCTGTTTTTT. Residues: CASSIGLAAGELFF. The entire variable domain, with the rest obtained from reference TRBV5-1 and TRBJ2-2, is as follows: KAGVTQTPRYLIKTRGQQVTLSCSPISGHRSVSWYQQTPGQGLQFLFEYFSETQRNKGNFPGRFSGRQFSNSRSEMNVSTLELGDSALYLCASSIGLAAGELFFGEGSRLTVL.

This clonotype was observed many times. The V and J genes are TRBV28 and TRBJ1-5, with TRBD1 matching 8 bases. CDR1 and CDR2 (germline): MDHEN, SYDVKM. The CDR3 has 14 amino acids. The V and J ends lost 7 bases and 10 bases, in that order; junction bases with no gene match: 12. The CDR3 nucleotides are TGTGCCAGCAACGGACAGGGATATCCTAATCCCCAGCATTTT. The encoded protein is CASNGQGYPNPQHF.

This clonotype was seen ten or more times. V is TRBV18 and J is TRBJ2-5, with 7 bases fitting TRBD2. There are 16 residues in the CDR3. Germline V CDR1 and CDR2: KGHSH, LQKENI. V dropped 1 base and J dropped 0; count of bases not matched to a gene: 5. The chain's CDR3 is CASSPRITSDQETQYF. CDR3 in DNA: TGTGCCAGCTCACCACGGATTACTAGCGACCAAGAGACCCAGTACTTC.

The sample holds many counts of this clonotype. V and J are TRBV7-9 and TRBJ1-1; D is unresolved. CDR3 size: 15 residues. The ends were cut back, 4 bases at V and 0 bases at J, with 12 bases in the middle. Per the germline V gene, CDR1 is SEHNR and CDR2 is FQNEAQ (reference sequence). The CDR3 DNA reads TGTGCCAGCAGCTGGACCGGGTCCTTGAACACTGAAGCTTTCTTT. As protein: CASSWTGSLNTEAFF.

On this clonotype itself: A much larger clone sits a single nucleotide away, making a read error possible. The rearrangement links TRBV7-9 to TRBJ1-3; D not certain. The CDR3 loop spans 13 amino acids. V was trimmed by 3 bases and J by 4 bases, leaving 7 bases between them. CDR1 is SEHNR, CDR2 FQNEAQ, per germline (reference sequence). CDR3 DNA: TGTGCCAGCAGCTTGTCTACGGGAAACACCATATATTTT. Protein product: CASSLSTGNTIYF.

In this sample, this clonotype turned up many times. The CDR3 spells CAISESGISNQPQHF. CDR3 sequence (DNA): TGTGCCATCAGTGAGTCCGGGATTAGCAATCAGCCCCAGCATTTT. The chain links TRBV10-3 to TRBJ1-5; D is ambiguous. This CDR3 has 15 residues. The germline V gene has CDR1 ENHRY and CDR2 SYGVKD. V was clipped by 0 bases and J by 0 bases, with 6 bases between them.

This clonotype was recorded many times. V and J are TRBV4-3 and TRBJ2-2, with TRBD2 matching over 10 bases. The V and J ends lost 1 base and 5 bases, in that order; junction bases with no gene match: 4. Per germline, CDR1 LGHNA and CDR2 YSLEER. This CDR3 region has 16 residues. CDR3 DNA: TGCGCCAGCAGCCAAGGGGCTAGCGGGAGTACCGGGGAGCTGTTTTTT. Encoded protein: CASSQGASGSTGELFF.

This clonotype was seen many times. The J gene is TRBJ2-7, the V gene TRBV7-3; a possible D gene is TRBD1 (6 bases). The V end lost 3 bases, the J end lost 0 bases, and 9 bases lay between the germline ends. The CDR3 contains 14 residues. Germline lookup yields CDR1 SGHTA and CDR2 FQGTGA. The CDR3 nucleotides are TGTGCCAGCAGCTTGTCAGGGGACTCCTACGAGCAGTACTTC. This codes for CASSLSGDSYEQYF.

This clonotype was seen repeatedly, ten times or more. The rearrangement uses TRBV28 and TRBJ2-3, with 8 bases lining up with TRBD1. This CDR3 comprises 15 residues. Germline trimming cut 4 bases from V and 3 bases from J; bases unmatched to any gene: 6. Germline CDR1 and CDR2: MDHEN and SYDVKM. CDR3 protein: CASSSQQGETDTQYF. DNA of the CDR3: TGTGCCAGCAGTTCTCAACAGGGGGAAACAGATACGCAGTATTTT.

Many counts were recorded for this clonotype. The rearrangement joins TRBV6-2 or TRBV6-3 to TRBJ2-5; tentatively, D is TRBD2 (5 bases). The CDR3 totals 13 residues. V lost 8 bases and J lost 5, with 15 bases in between. Germline V gene data show CDR1 as MNHEY and CDR2 as SVGEGT. The CDR3 coding sequence is TGTGCCAGCTCACGGGGAGTTGCCGAGACCCAGTACTTC. Translation: CASSRGVAETQYF.

This clonotype appeared many times. DNA of the CDR3: TGCAGCGTTGTTAGGGGGACAGGGGACACTGAAGCTTTCTTT. This encodes CSVVRGTGDTEAFF. The chain employs TRBV29-1 and TRBJ1-1, with 10 nucleotides matching TRBD1. The germline gives CDR1 SQVTM, CDR2 ANQGSEA. The CDR3 loop spans 14 amino acids. J gave up 3 bases and V 4 bases, and 5 bases lay outside the gene matches.

V is TRBV5-4 and J is TRBJ2-1; D is possibly TRBD2 (5 bases). The CDR3 length is 16 residues. CDR1 and CDR2 from the germline V gene are SGHNT and YYREEE (reference sequence). Trimming shortened V by 4 bases and J by 2 bases, and 16 bases separated the two germline ends. CDR3 residues: CASSHPTSGTYNEQFF. The CDR3 region has the DNA TGTGCCAGCAGCCACCCAACTAGTGGAACCTACAATGAGCAGTTCTTC.

This clonotype appeared many times. The V and J genes are TRBV28 and TRBJ2-3; 13 nucleotides align to TRBD2. Per the germline V gene, CDR1 is MDHEN and CDR2 is SYDVKM. This CDR3 is built from 16 residues. V was clipped by 5 bases and J by 6 bases; unmatched bases: 8. The CDR3 reads CASSPGLAGVRDTQYF. The CDR3 nucleotides are TGTGCCAGCAGTCCCGGACTAGCGGGAGTCAGGGATACGCAGTATTTT.

This clonotype was observed many times. The chain links TRBV3-1 to TRBJ2-7; 9 bases align to TRBD2. V shed 1 base and J 2 bases; nucleotides not matched to a gene: 9. CDR1 and CDR2 from the germline V gene are LGHDT and YNNKEL (reference sequence). The CDR3 loop spans 17 amino acids. The CDR3 reads CASSQGASGTFPYEQYF. CDR3 in DNA: TGTGCCAGCAGCCAAGGGGCTAGCGGGACCTTCCCCTACGAGCAGTACTTC.

The rearrangement joins TRBV7-2 to TRBJ2-5; 9 bases agree with TRBD1. The V segment lost 5 bases and the J segment 4 bases; nucleotides outside the gene matches: 11. Germline V gene sequence: CDR1 SGHTA, CDR2 FQGNSA. This CDR3 has 16 residues. The CDR3 sequence: CASSTRTGVTGETQYF. The CDR3 region has the DNA TGTGCCAGCAGCACCCGGACAGGGGTCACAGGAGAGACCCAGTACTTC.

There are many counts of this clonotype. The chain uses TRBV6-5 and TRBJ1-4; 9 bases match TRBD1. The CDR3 runs to 13 residues. The germline gives CDR1 MNHEY, CDR2 SVGAGI. V lost 8 bases, J lost 5 bases, and 3 bases stayed unmatched. The CDR3, as DNA: TGTGCCAGCCGGACAGGGGCGAATGAAAAACTGTTTTTT. Amino acid sequence: CASRTGANEKLFF.

The V call is TRBV12-3 or TRBV12-4, the J call TRBJ2-1; D call uncertain. This CDR3 spans 12 amino acids. V gave up 5 bases and J gave up 10 bases, with 12 bases separating them. Here the CDR3 DNA reads TGTGCCAGCAGTGACCAGATCGGGGAGCAGTTCTTC. Amino acid sequence: CASSDQIGEQFF.

At least ten counts were recorded for this clonotype. The chain uses TRBV6-2 or TRBV6-3 and TRBJ1-5; 7 bases are a match to TRBD1. This CDR3 comprises 16 residues. Germline loops: CDR1 MNHEY, CDR2 SVGEGT. With V trimmed by 6 bases and J by 3 bases, 11 bases remained unmatched. The chain's CDR3 is CASSPRQGRINQPQHF. Written as DNA, the CDR3 is TGTGCCAGCAGCCCAAGACAGGGACGGATCAATCAGCCCCAGCATTTT.

The J gene is TRBJ1-2, the V gene TRBV4-3; D gene uncertain. The CDR3 has 12 amino acids. The germline V and J ends were trimmed by 8 bases and 5 bases, with 12 bases remaining between them. Germline V gene sequence: CDR1 LGHNA, CDR2 YSLEER. The CDR3 region has the DNA TGCGCCAGCGGCCGGACTGAATATGGCTACACCTTC. Its protein product is CASGRTEYGYTF.

In this sample, this clonotype turned up many times. This rearrangement joins TRBV7-2 to TRBJ1-2; D uncertain. Deletions cut 5 bases from V and 5 bases from J, with 15 bases between. Germline V gene data show CDR1 as SGHTA and CDR2 as FQGNSA. The CDR3 is made up of 14 amino acids. CDR3 amino acids: CASSEGRAGYGYTF. The CDR3 region has the DNA TGTGCCAGCAGCGAAGGCCGGGCGGGATATGGCTACACCTTC.

In its sample, this clonotype was seen many times. The V and J genes are TRBV19 and TRBJ2-1; the D gene is possibly TRBD2 (6 bases). This CDR3 is 14 amino acids long. The germline CDR1 and CDR2 sequences are LNHDA and SQIVND (reference sequence). V was pared by 6 bases and J by 7 bases, with 16 bases between. CDR3 nucleotide sequence: TGTGCCAGTAGCCGGGACTCCCTGGGAAATGAGCAGTTCTTC. It is translated as CASSRDSLGNEQFF.

In its sample, this clonotype was seen many times. The chain has TRBV30 and TRBJ2-1; TRBD2 agrees at 11 bases. From germline, CDR1 is GTSNPN and CDR2 SVGIG (reference sequence). The CDR3 length is 15 residues. The J segment lost 9 bases and the V segment lost 2 bases, leaving 9 bases of the junction unmatched. The CDR3 DNA sequence: TGTGCCTGGAGTCCCCAACTAGCGGGAGCGGGTGAGCAGTTCTTC. This translates into CAWSPQLAGAGEQFF.

The CDR3 loop is CASKGLPETQYF. For the CDR3, the DNA is TGTGCCAGTAAAGGTCTACCGGAGACCCAGTACTTC. The gene calls are TRBV19 and TRBJ2-5, with no clear D. CDR3 length: 12 amino acids. Trimming took 7 bases from V and 5 from J, leaving 11 bases between them. Germline loops: CDR1 LNHDA, CDR2 SQIVND (reference sequence).

Many counts were recorded for this clonotype. CDR3 loop: CSVAGLAGGLNTGELFF. The CDR3 DNA follows: TGCAGCGTCGCAGGACTAGCGGGAGGGCTTAACACCGGGGAGCTGTTTTTT. This chain connects TRBV29-1 to TRBJ2-2; 15 nucleotides line up with TRBD2. The germline V gene encodes CDR1 SQVTM and CDR2 ANQGSEA. Germline trimming cut 6 bases from V and 2 bases from J; bases unmatched to any gene: 7. This CDR3 is 17 amino acids long.

In this sample, this clonotype turned up many times. V and J are TRBV7-2 and TRBJ2-3; D remains unclear. The length of the CDR3 is 15 residues. Germline CDR1 reads SGHTA; CDR2 reads FQGNSA. V gave up 2 bases and J gave up 4 bases, with 13 bases separating them. The CDR3 coding sequence is TGTGCCAGCAGCTTATTGGCCTCCGAAGCAGATACGCAGTATTTT. Amino acids: CASSLLASEADTQYF.